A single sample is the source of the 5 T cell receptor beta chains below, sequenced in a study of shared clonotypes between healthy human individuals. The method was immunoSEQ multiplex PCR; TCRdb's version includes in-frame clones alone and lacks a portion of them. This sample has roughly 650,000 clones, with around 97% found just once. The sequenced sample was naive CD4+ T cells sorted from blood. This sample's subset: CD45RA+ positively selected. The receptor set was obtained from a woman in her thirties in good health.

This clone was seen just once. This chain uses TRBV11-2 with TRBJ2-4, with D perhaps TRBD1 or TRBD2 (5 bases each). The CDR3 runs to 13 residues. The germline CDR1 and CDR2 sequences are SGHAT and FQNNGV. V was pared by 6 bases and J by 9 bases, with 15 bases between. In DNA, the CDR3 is TGTGCCAGCAGATTTGGGGGAAGGGCCATTCAGTACTTC. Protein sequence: CASRFGGRAIQYF.

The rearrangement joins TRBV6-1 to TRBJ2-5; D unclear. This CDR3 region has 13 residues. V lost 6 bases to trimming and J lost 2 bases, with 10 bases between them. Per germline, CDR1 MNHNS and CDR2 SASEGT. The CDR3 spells CASRWKGQETQYF. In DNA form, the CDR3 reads TGTGCCAGCAGGTGGAAGGGACAAGAGACCCAGTACTTC.

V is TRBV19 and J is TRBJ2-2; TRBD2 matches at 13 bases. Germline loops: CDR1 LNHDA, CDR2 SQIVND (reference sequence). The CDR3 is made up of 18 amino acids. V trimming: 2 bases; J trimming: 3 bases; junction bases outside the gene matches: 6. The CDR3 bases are TGTGCCAGTAGTATAACACTAGCGGGAGGGCCGTACACCGGGGAGCTGTTTTTT. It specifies CASSITLAGGPYTGELFF.

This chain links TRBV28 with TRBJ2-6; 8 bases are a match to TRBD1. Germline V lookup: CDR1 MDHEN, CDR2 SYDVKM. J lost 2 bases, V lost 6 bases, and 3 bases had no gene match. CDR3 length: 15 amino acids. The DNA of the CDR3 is TGTGCCAGCAGCCAGGACAGGGCTGGGGCCAACGTCCTGACTTTC. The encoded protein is CASSQDRAGANVLTF.

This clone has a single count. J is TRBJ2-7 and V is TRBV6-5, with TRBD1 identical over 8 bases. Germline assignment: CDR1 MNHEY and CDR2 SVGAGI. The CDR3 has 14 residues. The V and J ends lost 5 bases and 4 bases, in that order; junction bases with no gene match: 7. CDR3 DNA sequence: TGTGCCAGCAGTCAGACAGGGGCTCTATACGAGCAGTACTTC. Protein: CASSQTGALYEQYF.